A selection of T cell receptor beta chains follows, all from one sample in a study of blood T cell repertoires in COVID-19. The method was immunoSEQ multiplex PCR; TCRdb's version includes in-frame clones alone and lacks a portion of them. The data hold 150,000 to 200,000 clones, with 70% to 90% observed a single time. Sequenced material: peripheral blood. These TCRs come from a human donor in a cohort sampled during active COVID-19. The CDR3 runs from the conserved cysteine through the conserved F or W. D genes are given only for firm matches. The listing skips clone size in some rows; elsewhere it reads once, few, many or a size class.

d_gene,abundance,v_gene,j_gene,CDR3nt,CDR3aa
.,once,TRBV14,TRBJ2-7,TGTGCCAGCAGCCAAACCGGTTCGGGTCCCTACGAGCAGTACTTC,CASSQTGSGPYEQYF
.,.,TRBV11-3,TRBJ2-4,TGTGCCAGCAGCTTTCCTCTCCGACCTGACACCAAAAACATTCAGTACTTC,CASSFPLRPDTKNIQYF
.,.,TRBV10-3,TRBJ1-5,TGTGCCATCAGTGATGGGGGGGGCGGTCAGCCCCAGCATTTT,CAISDGGGGQPQHF
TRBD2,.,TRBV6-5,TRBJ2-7,TGTGCCAGCAGGCAAACTAGCGGGAGCACCTCCGAGCAGTACTTC,CASRQTSGSTSEQYF
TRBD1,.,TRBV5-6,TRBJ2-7,TGTGCCAGCAGCCAATACAGGGGGCTGCCCTACGAGCAGTACTTC,CASSQYRGLPYEQYF
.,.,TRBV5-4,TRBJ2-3,TGTGCCAGCAGCTGGACAAACACAGATACGCAGTATTTT,CASSWTNTDTQYF
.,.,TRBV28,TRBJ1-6,TGTGCCAGCAGGTTAGGCAATTCACCCCTCCACTTT,CASRLGNSPLHF
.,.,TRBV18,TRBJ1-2,TGTGCCAGCTCACCACTAATAAGAGGGGGTACGGCTGGCTACACCTTC,CASSPLIRGGTAGYTF
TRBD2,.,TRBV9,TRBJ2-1,TGTGCCAGCAGCCGCCTTAGGACTAGCGGTGAATACAATGAGCAGTTCTTC,CASSRLRTSGEYNEQFF
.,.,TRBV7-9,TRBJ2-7,TGTGCCAGCAGCTCTAAATACCCCTACGAGCAGTACTTC,CASSSKYPYEQYF
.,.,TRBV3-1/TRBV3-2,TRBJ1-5,TGTGCCAGCAGCCAAGAGGGGGCCGTGGAGCCCCAGCATTTT,CASSQEGAVEPQHF
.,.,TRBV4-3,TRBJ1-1,TGCGCCAGCAGCCAAGGATCCGGGATGAACACTGAAGCTTTCTTT,CASSQGSGMNTEAFF
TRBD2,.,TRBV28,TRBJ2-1,TGTGCCAGCAGTCTCCCGGGGGGGGGCAGCTCCTACAATGAGCAGTTCTTC,CASSLPGGGSSYNEQFF
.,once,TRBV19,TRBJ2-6,TGTGCCAGTAGTATGGGTCGGACAGTGTTCTCTGGGGCCAACGTCCTGACTTTC,CASSMGRTVFSGANVLTF
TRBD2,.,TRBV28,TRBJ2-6,TGTGCCACACTAGCGGGGGGGTGGTGGCCTGGGGCCAACGTCCTGACTTTC,CATLAGGWWPGANVLTF
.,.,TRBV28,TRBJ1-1,TGTGCCAGCAGGCCGGGAGGGGGGATGAACACTGAAGCTTTCTTT,CASRPGGGMNTEAFF
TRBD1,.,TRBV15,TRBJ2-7,TGTGCCACCAGCCGGACAGGGGGGACCGAGCAGTACTTC,CATSRTGGTEQYF
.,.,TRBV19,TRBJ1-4,TGTGCCAGTAGTGAGGAAGCATGGGCCACAGGGCGTGAAAAACTGTTTTTT,CASSEEAWATGREKLFF
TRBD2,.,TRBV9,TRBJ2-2,TGTGCCAGCAGCGCGGGACTAGCGGGAGATATAGTCGGGGAGCTGTTTTTT,CASSAGLAGDIVGELFF
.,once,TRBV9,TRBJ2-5,TGTGCCAGCAGCGCGGGGGTCCAAGAGACCCAGTACTTC,CASSAGVQETQYF
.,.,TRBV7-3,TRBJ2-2,TGTGCCAGCAGCTCAGGTGGAGGCACCGGGGAGCTGTTTTTT,CASSSGGGTGELFF
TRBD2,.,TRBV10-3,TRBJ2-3,TGTGCCGGGACTAGCGGCAACACAGATACGCAGTATTTT,CAGTSGNTDTQYF
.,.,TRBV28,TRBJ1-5,TGTGCCAGCAGTCCCCTGCAGGTAGGCAATCAGCCCCAGCATTTT,CASSPLQVGNQPQHF
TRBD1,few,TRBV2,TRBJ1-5,TGTGCCAGCAGCTCTAGACAGGGAGGCAATCAGCCCCAGCATTTT,CASSSRQGGNQPQHF
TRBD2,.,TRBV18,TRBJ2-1,TGTGCCAGCTCACCAAGCGGGAGGACCTACAATGAGCAGTTCTTC,CASSPSGRTYNEQFF
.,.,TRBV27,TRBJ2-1,TGTGCCAGCAGTTTCCCCGGTCGGAATGAGCAGTTCTTC,CASSFPGRNEQFF
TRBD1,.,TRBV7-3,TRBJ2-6,TGTGCCAGCAGCTTAGGGACAGGGGGCTCTGGGGCCAACGTCCTGACTTTC,CASSLGTGGSGANVLTF
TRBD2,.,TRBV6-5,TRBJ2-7,TGTGCCAGCAGTTATGTGGGAGGGCCGAAAAACGAGCAGTACTTC,CASSYVGGPKNEQYF
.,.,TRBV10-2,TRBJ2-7,TGCGCCAGCGCTAGCAGCTACGAGCAGTACTTC,CASASSYEQYF
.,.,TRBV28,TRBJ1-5,TGTGCCAGCAAAAAATACGGGGGTAGCAATCAGCCCCAGCATTTT,CASKKYGGSNQPQHF
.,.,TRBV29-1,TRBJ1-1,TGCAGCGTTAACGAAGGGGGTGGAACTGAAGCTTTCTTT,CSVNEGGGTEAFF
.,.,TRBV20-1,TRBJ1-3,TGCAGTGTCGCGGGTGGAAACACCATATATTTT,CSVAGGNTIYF
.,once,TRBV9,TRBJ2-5,TGTGCCAGCAGCCCACTTCCAGGGGAGACCCAGTACTTC,CASSPLPGETQYF
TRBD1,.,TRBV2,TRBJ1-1,TGTGCCAGCCTCCGGGACAGGGGTGTTTGGGACACTGAAGCTTTCTTT,CASLRDRGVWDTEAFF
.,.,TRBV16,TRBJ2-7,TGTGCCAGCAGCCAGCCGCCAACTTTCGTGGTCGAGCAGTACTTC,CASSQPPTFVVEQYF
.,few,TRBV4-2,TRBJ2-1,TGTGCCAGCAGCCAAGATTCTAACTACAATGAGCAGTTCTTC,CASSQDSNYNEQFF
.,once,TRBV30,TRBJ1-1,TGTGCCTGGAGTAGAACTACGGATACGCCGGGGGTTGAAGCTTTCTTT,CAWSRTTDTPGVEAFF
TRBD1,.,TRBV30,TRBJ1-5,TGTGCCTGGAGTGTCCCTCGAACCGGGACAGGGAGTCAGCCCCAGCATTTT,CAWSVPRTGTGSQPQHF
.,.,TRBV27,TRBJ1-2,TGTGCCAGCAGTCCTAACCTGGGACACCCCTATGGCTACACCTTC,CASSPNLGHPYGYTF
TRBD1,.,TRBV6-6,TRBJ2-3,TGTGCCAGCAGGACAGGGGCGGATACGCAGTATTTT,CASRTGADTQYF
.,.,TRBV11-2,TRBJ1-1,TGTGCCAGCAGCTTCACCACGACAGTACCTGAAGCTTTCTTT,CASSFTTTVPEAFF
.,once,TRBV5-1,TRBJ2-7,TGCGCCAGCAGCCGGACTGGACAGTCTTACGAGCAGTACTTC,CASSRTGQSYEQYF
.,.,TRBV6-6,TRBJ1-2,TGTGCCAGCAGTTATGCCCCCCTCGGGAGCCATGGCTACACCTTC,CASSYAPLGSHGYTF
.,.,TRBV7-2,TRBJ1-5,TGTGCCAGCAGCTTAGTGGGAGGGGCCAACAATCAGCCCCAGCATTTT,CASSLVGGANNQPQHF
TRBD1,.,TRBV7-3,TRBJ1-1,TGTGCCAGCAGCTTAAAAGCAGGGGGAGGAACTGAAGCTTTCTTT,CASSLKAGGGTEAFF
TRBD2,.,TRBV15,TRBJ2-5,TGTGCCACCAGCAGTACCGGGACTAGCGGGGTCCAAGAGACCCAGTACTTC,CATSSTGTSGVQETQYF
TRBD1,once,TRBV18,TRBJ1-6,TGTGCCAGCTCCCTCGACAGGGGCGATAATTCACCCCTCCACTTT,CASSLDRGDNSPLHF
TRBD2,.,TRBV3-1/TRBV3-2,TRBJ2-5,TGTGCCAGCACCGACAATAGCGGGAGCCAGAGAGAGACCCAGTACTTC,CASTDNSGSQRETQYF
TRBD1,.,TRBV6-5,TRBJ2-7,TGTGCCAGCAGTCGGACAGGGGCCTACGAGCAGTACTTC,CASSRTGAYEQYF
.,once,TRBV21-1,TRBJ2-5,TGTGCCAGCAGCAAAGATGGAGATACTAGCGGGAGGTGGCAAGAGACCCAGTACTTC,CASSKDGDTSGRWQETQYF